Below, 20 T cell receptor beta chains from the same sample are listed, as sequenced in a study of graft-versus-host responses after intestinal transplantation. Using immunoSEQ multiplex PCR, the repertoire was profiled, and TCRdb retains in-frame clones only, with some absent. The table has 20,000 to 25,000 clones, about 57% seen once. The material sequenced was alloreactive CD4+ T cells from a mixed lymphocyte reaction culture, taken before intestinal transplant. Regarding subset: CFSE-low proliferating T cells sorted from approximately 6-day pre-transplant mixed lymphocyte reaction (GvH or HvG direction). Receptor source: a human patient who received an intestinal transplant.

This clone has just a few counts. The chain joins TRBV10-3 to TRBJ1-5; D is unclear. V lost 11 bases to trimming and J lost 4 bases, with 12 bases between them. From germline, CDR1 is ENHRY and CDR2 SYGVKD. CDR3 length: 12 residues. CDR3 nucleotides: TGTGCCGTTTCCGGAGGGAATCAGCCCCAGCATTTT. It codes for CAVSGGNQPQHF.

The chain links TRBV5-6 to TRBJ2-5; 9 bases line up with TRBD1. Germline values: CDR1 SGHDT, CDR2 YYEEEE. After removal of 3 bases from V and 5 bases from J, the junction contained 2 bases not matched to a gene. The CDR3 is 13 amino acids. DNA for the CDR3: TGTGCCAGCAGCTGGGACAGGGTTGAGACCCAGTACTTC. Translating it yields CASSWDRVETQYF.

This chain joins TRBV30 and TRBJ2-5; a possible D gene is TRBD1 (5 bases). V lost 1 base, J lost 4 bases, and 10 bases lay in between. Germline values: CDR1 GTSNPN, CDR2 SVGIG (reference sequence). This CDR3 is built from 13 residues. CDR3 DNA sequence: TGTGCCTGGAGTGCAGGGCATCGAGAGACCCAGTACTTC. Translation gives CAWSAGHRETQYF.

The V and J genes are TRBV6-1 and TRBJ1-5; D is perhaps TRBD1 (6 bases). In germline, CDR1 is MNHNS, CDR2 SASEGT. V lost 7 bases and J 3 bases, leaving 10 bases between the germline ends. CDR3 length: 13 amino acids. The CDR3 loop is CASTWTVNQPQHF. CDR3 bases: TGTGCCAGCACCTGGACAGTCAATCAGCCCCAGCATTTT.

The chain links TRBV18 to TRBJ1-2; TRBD1 matches at 7 bases. This CDR3 is built from 16 residues. The junction had 7 bases not matched to a gene; V was cut back by 3 bases and J by 0 bases. CDR1 and CDR2 (germline): KGHSH, LQKENI. Written as DNA, the CDR3 is TGTGCCAGCTCACCTATCGAGGGGGCCACTAACTATGGCTACACCTTC. Translating gives CASSPIEGATNYGYTF.

The chain is built from TRBV18 and TRBJ2-5, with D possibly being TRBD2 (6 bases). Matching the DNA end better, TRBJ2-7 makes the J call doubtful. This CDR3 has 15 residues. Germline V lookup: CDR1 KGHSH, CDR2 LQKENI. This CDR3 reads CASSPGGTLANEQYF. The CDR3 DNA is TGTGCCAGCTCACCCGGCGGGACGCTGGCTAACGAGCAGTACTTC.

This sequence joins TRBV5-1 and TRBJ1-4; weak D call: TRBD1 (6 bases). Between the trimmed V and J ends, which lost 4 bases and 3 bases, there was a span of 13 bases. The CDR3 has 15 residues. CDR1 is SGHRS and CDR2 is YFSETQ in the germline V gene. DNA for the CDR3: TGCGCCAGCAGCCGCACAGGGACCGCTAATGAAAAACTGTTTTTT. The encoded protein is CASSRTGTANEKLFF. The full variable domain, its missing parts supplied by reference TRBV5-1 and TRBJ1-4, is KAGVTQTPRYLIKTRGQQVTLSCSPISGHRSVSWYQQTPGQGLQFLFEYFSETQRNKGNFPGRFSGRQFSNSRSEMNVSTLELGDSALYLCASSRTGTANEKLFFGSGTQLSVL.

V usage is TRBV10-3 and J usage is TRBJ2-3; D possibly corresponds to TRBD1 (5 bases). This CDR3 contains 15 residues. The germline gives CDR1 ENHRY, CDR2 SYGVKD. The V gene lost 4 bases and the J gene lost 2 bases, with 13 bases spanning the gap. The CDR3 is CAISGGPGSTDTQYF. CDR3 sequence (DNA): TGTGCCATCAGTGGGGGCCCTGGGTCCACAGATACGCAGTATTTT.

This clone has a handful of counts. The rearrangement links TRBV5-1 to TRBJ2-5; a weak D match, TRBD2 (6 bases). This CDR3 spans 13 amino acids. The V gene lost 5 bases and the J gene lost 2 bases, with 10 bases spanning the gap. CDR1 is SGHRS, CDR2 YFSETQ, per germline. CDR3 nucleotide sequence: TGCGCCAGCAGATTTAGCGGTCAAGAGACCCAGTACTTC. The encoded protein is CASRFSGQETQYF.

This sequence joins TRBV7-9 and TRBJ2-3, with a tentative D call TRBD1 (6 bases). Trimming removed 6 bases from V and 4 bases from J, with 17 bases in between. Germline V CDR1 and CDR2: SEHNR, FQNEAQ (reference sequence). The CDR3 runs 15 residues. Here the CDR3 DNA reads TGTGCCAGCAGGGACACTGGCAGGGGAGCAGATACGCAGTATTTT. Translation: CASRDTGRGADTQYF.

The chain links TRBV7-9 to TRBJ1-4; 11 nucleotides line up with TRBD1. This CDR3 spans 14 amino acids. Looked up from germline, CDR1 is SEHNR and CDR2 is FQNEAQ (reference sequence). Trimming took 3 bases from V and 8 from J; bases not matched to a gene: 2. CDR3 bases: TGTGCCAGCAGCTTCGGGACAGGGGGAGAAAAACTGTTTTTT. This encodes CASSFGTGGEKLFF. Using reference TRBV7-9 and TRBJ1-4 for the parts outside the CDR3, the full variable domain is DTGVSQNPRHKITKRGQNVTFRCDPISEHNRLYWYRQTLGQGPEFLTYFQNEAQLEKSRLLSDRFSAERPKGSFSTLEIQRTEQGDSAMYLCASSFGTGGEKLFFGSGTQLSVL.

V is TRBV18 and J is TRBJ2-7; no clear D. The CDR3 has 11 amino acids. Germline values: CDR1 KGHSH, CDR2 LQKENI. Trimming took off 5 bases at V and 2 bases at J, with 4 bases between the two ends. The CDR3 reads CASSDTYEQYF. CDR3 nucleotide sequence: TGTGCCAGCTCAGACACCTACGAGCAGTACTTC.

The J gene is TRBJ2-2, the V gene TRBV6-4; D might be TRBD1 (5 bases). CDR1 is MRHNA, CDR2 SNTAGT, per germline. The CDR3 has 15 residues. The germline V and J ends were trimmed by 6 bases and 7 bases, with 18 bases remaining between them. The CDR3 coding sequence is TGTGCCAGCAGGCACAGGCAAAATCTGTTCGGGGAGCTGTTTTTT. Residues: CASRHRQNLFGELFF.

The chain employs TRBV30 and TRBJ1-6; D is unclear. The length of the CDR3 is 15 residues. Germline values: CDR1 GTSNPN, CDR2 SVGIG (reference sequence). V was cut by 0 bases and J by 9 bases, with 15 bases left in between. The chain's CDR3 is CAWSVEARFPSPLHF. In nucleotides, the CDR3 is TGTGCCTGGAGTGTAGAGGCAAGGTTCCCTTCACCCCTCCACTTT.

A few counts support this clone. The chain links TRBV6-5 to TRBJ2-3; no firm D call. Germline V gene data show CDR1 as MNHEY and CDR2 as SVGAGI. V was clipped by 4 bases and J by 6 bases, with 20 bases between them. The CDR3 consists of 16 residues. CDR3 coding DNA: TGTGCCAGCAGTTCACGTTGGCAGGTTTGGGTGGATACGCAGTATTTT. This encodes CASSSRWQVWVDTQYF.

The J gene is TRBJ2-3, the V gene TRBV10-1; D possibly corresponds to TRBD1 (5 bases). CDR1 WNHNN and CDR2 SYGVQD come from the germline V gene (reference sequence). The CDR3 has 15 residues. Trimming pared 1 base from V and 4 bases from J, leaving 12 bases between. CDR3 nucleotides: TGCGCCAGCAGTGAGTACGCTGGGGCCGCAGATACGCAGTATTTT. Protein product: CASSEYAGAADTQYF.

The chain has TRBV7-2 and TRBJ2-7; a weak D match, TRBD1 (6 bases). Germline values: CDR1 SGHTA, CDR2 FQGNSA. The ends were cut back, 2 bases at V and 5 bases at J, with 13 bases in the middle. The CDR3 covers 14 residues. CDR3 region: CASSLPPYRDEQYF. In nucleotides, the CDR3 is TGTGCCAGCAGCTTACCCCCCTACAGGGACGAGCAGTACTTC.

This clone was observed a handful of times. The V and J genes are TRBV5-5 and TRBJ2-1; 10 nucleotides match TRBD2. The CDR3 runs to 15 residues. Losses at the gene ends were 4 bases for V and 6 bases for J; bases not matched to a gene: 7. Per germline, CDR1 SGHKS and CDR2 YYEKEE (reference sequence). DNA of the CDR3: TGTGCCAGCAGCCAAACTAGCGGGGCCTTCAATGAGCAGTTCTTC. Its translation is CASSQTSGAFNEQFF.

This clone came up a few times. This chain joins TRBV19 and TRBJ2-2, with 9 bases aligning to TRBD1. Germline values: CDR1 LNHDA, CDR2 SQIVND (reference sequence). V dropped 5 bases and J dropped 3; count of bases not matched to a gene: 7. The CDR3 contains 16 residues. CDR3 protein: CASSPYRGQYTGELFF. The CDR3 bases are TGTGCCAGTAGTCCTTACAGGGGGCAGTACACCGGGGAGCTGTTTTTT.

This clone occurred a few times. This chain connects TRBV7-9 to TRBJ2-1, with 9 bases lining up with TRBD1. There are 14 residues in the CDR3. V was pared by 5 bases and J by 8 bases, with 7 bases of the junction left unmatched. Germline CDR1 reads SEHNR; CDR2 reads FQNEAQ (reference sequence). CDR3 sequence: CASSPGQGWDEQFF. The CDR3 DNA sequence: TGTGCCAGCAGCCCGGGACAGGGCTGGGATGAGCAGTTCTTC.